This is a list of T cell receptor beta chains from one sample in a study of OX40 agonist ivuxolimab in advanced cancers. Sequencing used immunoSEQ multiplex PCR; TCRdb keeps in-frame clones, though not all of them. The sample consists of roughly 60,000 clones, 85% to 90% of them appearing once. The input for sequencing was CD4+ or CD8+ T cells sorted from blood, taken in a trial of the OX40 agonist ivuxolimab. These receptors all come from an adult with an advanced solid tumor such as melanoma, head and neck, liver or kidney cancer. Each CDR3 is given with its conserved first and last residue.

V gene	J gene	CDR3 protein
TRBV7-9	TRBJ2-3	CASSSLGSSTDTQYF
TRBV12-1	TRBJ1-1	CASSGGQVTNTEAFF
TRBV5-5	TRBJ2-2	CASSLQGARNTGELFF
TRBV5-1	TRBJ1-2	CASRLNEGQGLF
TRBV28	TRBJ2-4	CASSLQPSQNIQYF
TRBV12-5	TRBJ1-5	CASGLDQPQHF
TRBV7-2	TRBJ1-3	CASSWDRSSGNTIYF
TRBV18	TRBJ2-1	CASSPPMGQSSYNEQFF
TRBV14	TRBJ2-2	CASSSLGPGTGELFF
TRBV6-5	TRBJ1-2	CASSYSVGTGVYGYTF
TRBV6-5	TRBJ2-1	CASRAYGTVYNEQFF
TRBV6-1	TRBJ1-5	CASSEEVRSNQPQHF
TRBV2	TRBJ2-1	CASTRAGGPHEQFF
TRBV5-4	TRBJ2-2	CASSPAAGNTGELFF
TRBV7-9	TRBJ1-2	CASGTKNYGYTF
TRBV18	TRBJ2-2	CASSPQADDTGELFF
TRBV7-3	TRBJ2-1	CASSFPGREQFF
TRBV4-2	TRBJ2-7	CASSQRGTESYEQYF
TRBV18	TRBJ2-7	CASSEGSGFLYEQYF
TRBV7-9	TRBJ2-6	CASSLRQGSSGANVLTF
TRBV19	TRBJ1-1	CASSSGFGTEAFF
TRBV7-9	TRBJ2-7	CASSGRSLTAGEQYF
TRBV5-1	TRBJ2-5	CASSLGDSLQETQYF
TRBV6-5	TRBJ2-7	CASSPGFHEQYF
TRBV19	TRBJ2-2	CASSMRPQSGELFF
TRBV9	TRBJ2-2	CASSPGTANTGELFF
TRBV7-9	TRBJ2-2	CAISPGLTGELFF
TRBV27	TRBJ1-1	CASSLGQYTEAFF
TRBV14	TRBJ1-1	CASSNTAGTEAFF
TRBV5-1	TRBJ1-5	CASSLGDTGEGQPQHF
TRBV4-1	TRBJ1-2	CASSQPSTGLGYTF
TRBV20-1	TRBJ2-5	CSGSYQETQYF
TRBV7-9	TRBJ1-5	CASSPQINQPQHF
TRBV11-3	TRBJ2-2	CASSGSFGGDRDRNTGELFF
TRBV5-4	TRBJ2-3	CASSPGTGTDTQYF
TRBV19	TRBJ2-5	CASSRGDSQETQYF
TRBV7-2	TRBJ2-1	CATGEGASSYNEQFF
TRBV5-8	TRBJ1-5	CASSDRASQPQHF
TRBV7-2	TRBJ2-7	CASSTVRGWAYEQYF
TRBV11-3	TRBJ2-5	CASSLRAVQETQYF
TRBV5-4	TRBJ1-1	CASSLVGGIEAEAFF
TRBV6-1	TRBJ1-1	CASYHGGGLTEAFF
TRBV19	TRBJ2-5	CASSIQRTETQYF
TRBV19	TRBJ1-1	CASNNRETEAFF